This TCR beta chain was documented in a study of cytomegalovirus exposure and HLA in healthy donors (dated by TCRdb to 2016 to 2017). Regarding the research as a whole: An earlier analysis of several hundred of the donors reported more than 250 Gb of sequence data and around 120 million unique TCR beta sequences from some 180 million T cells. Around 320 gigabases of sequencing data and 70 million to 85 million unique TCR sequences were included in an early release covering several hundred HLA-typed donors. The genetic ancestry cluster associated with self-reported Caucasian donors included 81% of the approximately 410 genotyped donors. The study aimed to test whether signatures of past pathogen exposure could be identified by cataloging public T cell receptors. The study profiled the T cell repertoires of approximately 700 subjects by immunosequencing and related them to cytomegalovirus serostatus. A separate validation cohort of 100 to 150 different subjects was used in addition to the approximately 700-subject first cohort. The study combined high-throughput TCR immunosequencing, statistical association of individual TCRs with disease status, and machine learning to predict cytomegalovirus infection status. In a later analysis, previously published TCR beta repertoires from 666 donors were re-analyzed and high-resolution HLA genotyping was added so that TCR occurrence patterns could be studied. Rather than drawing on any new phenotypic data, the later analysis identified candidate immune exposures from TCR beta sequences and the way those sequences occurred across donors. An earlier analysis of approximately 500 of the donors applied high-throughput TCR beta sequencing to assess whether each TCR beta V gene segment acted as functional or pseudogenic. Donor age, sex, ethnicity and CMV serostatus were collected together with the repertoire data. A later genetic analysis took genome-wide SNP genotypes for about 55% of the 666 donors and used that subset as a discovery cohort. Every discovery cohort repertoire had been produced on one sequencing platform. HLA typing included class I and class II loci at four-digit resolution. The number of typed donors differed by locus: about 620-640 for A, B, C, DRB1 and DQB1; approximately 520 for DQA1; some 590 for DPA1; and around 470 for DPB1. Four or five DR-DQ haplotypes were handled as single units for association and clustering, since linkage in the cohort was strong. Among under 450 genotyped donors of the cohort, an average of around 240,000 unique TCR beta nucleotide sequences were sequenced per donor, 15% to 20% of them non-productive.

Overall study results and their limits: A later analysis found that most CMV-associated TCR beta chains appeared HLA-restricted, with HLA associations seemingly driven largely by CMV exposure. Because counts were too low, some 17 rarely observed V segments, including chromosome 9 orphons, were excluded from the earlier analysis of several hundred of the donors. Several of the top co-occurrence clusters appeared to be linked to parvovirus B19, influenza, CMV and Epstein-Barr virus, according to a later analysis. In a later analysis, HLA-associated TCR beta chains showed more clonal expansion and lower generation probabilities than non-associated chains that were equally common. Strong co-occurrence of HLA alleles, especially DR and DQ, made assigning TCR associations to individual alleles difficult. Because the 87-base-pair reads could not distinguish some IMGT-functional V segments, including TRBV6-2 and TRBV6-3, those segments were excluded. A cluster of highly shared sequence variants was judged likely to be a technical artifact of the sequencing pipeline. It was suggested by the authors that the approach could potentially be generalized to other disease states and immunological phenotypes. In an earlier analysis of approximately 590 of the donors, most TCR beta V segments were observed in productive rearrangements about 90% or about 30% of the time, broadly matching IMGT annotations. An association between a missense DCLRE1C variant and V-gene and J-gene trimming of TCR beta chains was found in a later genetic analysis and replicated in an independent cohort. A later analysis associated about 17,000 TCR beta sequences with specific HLA alleles at a false discovery rate of 0.05. A further reported finding was that TCR beta sequences accurately predicted the HLA-A and HLA-B alleles for most subjects in the first cohort. Correlated functional status among segregating V segments might reflect linkage disequilibrium, but an unknown experimental factor could not be ruled out. The study gave a list of over 150 TCR beta chains associated with cytomegalovirus. Cytomegalovirus status was reported to be diagnosed by the classifier with high specificity and sensitivity in both the original and validation cohorts. Compared with the approximately 670-donor mean, donors in an Asian-associated ancestry cluster had fewer N-insertions in productive TCRs, according to a later genetic analysis. In a later analysis, the rate of TCR association differed among HLA loci, with DRB1 alleles having the most associated TCRs and HLA-C alleles having the fewest. Presence/absence analyses assumed roughly uniform sequencing depth across donors, an assumption that may not hold. Immune exposure information for the cohort was limited to CMV serostatus. This cohort had only TCR beta chains sequenced, and the lack of alpha or paired-chain data limited which features could be detected. Most TCR sequences were observed very rarely across donors, whereas some public TCRs were present in many individuals. Because HLA typing was unavailable for some donors at each locus, only the typed subset was used in association tests. Three of the identified cytomegalovirus-associated TCR beta chains were confirmed in vitro to be specific for cytomegalovirus antigens.

As for this clone: It has no known antigen specificity. No base-level quality is on record; no much larger clone is a single base apart.

Library construction relied on the immunoSEQ multiplex PCR assay. For the multiplex PCR, a mixture combining 60 forward primers for TCR Vbeta segments and 13 reverse primers for TCR Jbeta segments was used. Amplification of the CDR3 region of rearranged TCR beta genes was performed with a multiplex PCR assay on genomic DNA. Amplified TCR beta libraries were sequenced as 87-base-pair reads on the Illumina HiSeq System. Turning to the authors' computational methods: A later analysis tallied around 87 million unique TCR beta chains across the approximately 670 repertoires, and about 10 million of those chains were shared by two or more donors. A nearest-neighbor algorithm error-corrected the raw reads and collapsed the reads into unique sequences, merging closely related sequences to remove PCR and sequencing errors. V, D and J gene segments were assigned by aligning CDR3 sequences to IMGT reference sequences. For a sequence to be retained, a match of at least six nucleotides was required to both a V gene segment and a J gene segment. Rearrangements were classified as productive when the CDR3 lacked stop codons and remained in frame with V and J, and all other rearrangements were classified as non-productive. CDR3 was defined according to IMGT convention as the region running from the second conserved V-encoded cysteine to the conserved J-encoded phenylalanine. In an earlier analysis of approximately 590 of the donors, sequences lacking an unambiguous match to a single V gene segment were excluded. In an earlier analysis of 450 to 700 of the donors, V segments were called functional above 56.7% productive rearrangements and were called segregating when the between-donor standard deviation exceeded 5%. A statistical classification framework was built for diagnosing cytomegalovirus status from the catalog of TCR beta chain sequences. A later analysis assigned V and J genes by comparing TCR nucleotide sequences with IMGT/GENE-DB human TR gene sequences. A later analysis assigned CDR3 sequences and most-parsimonious VDJ recombination scenarios with the TCRdist pipeline. A later analysis defined each TCR beta chain by its CDR3 amino acid sequence plus V-gene family, and excluded reads lacking a unique V-gene family. In a later analysis, around 600 highly shared, low-generation-probability nucleotide sequences were removed to address suspected cross-contamination and a sequencing artifact. A later analysis calculated a clonal expansion index for each public chain from normalized within-repertoire ranks of inferred template counts. In a later analysis, generation probabilities were computed with a VDJ recombination model fitted to out-of-frame rearrangements, and the resulting probabilities were checked against IGoR. A later analysis scored TCR-TCR, TCR-HLA and TCR-CMV co-occurrence with hypergeometric tests, applying a repertoire-size bias correction to TCR pairs. A later analysis estimated false discovery rates by permuting HLA or CMV assignments 20 times. In a later analysis, co-occurring TCRs were grouped with DBSCAN, and TCRdist sequence similarity was added when clustering was performed within HLA-allele-positive subsets. Repertoires with fewer than 30,000 or more than 120,000 public chains were left out of co-occurrence clustering, as were five repertoires with anomalous nucleotide sharing. TCRdb mirrors the immuneACCESS table, restricted to in-frame sequences. Some clones are absent from its copies; in checked studies, under half trace to an unresolved V gene, and the reason for the others is unknown. The D gene and trimming were derived from the DNA, and the V and J assignments and clone size from that table. The sample records under 110,000 clones, about 70% of which are singletons. Under 2% of the sample is taken by the ten largest.

Measured from the cysteine to the phenylalanine, the CDR3 is 12 residues long. Only the CDR3 DNA stays, 36 bases, in frame from base 1. Cut back by 5 bases and 9 bases, the V and J ends lie 14 bases apart. The germline V gene supplies CDR1 MNHEY and CDR2 SVGAGI. The cohort comprised some 730 healthy bone marrow donors. All cohort members were sampled while nominally healthy, although unrecorded immune exposures were likely present. The donor tested CMV seronegative, placing the donor among the approximately 360 seronegative members of the cohort. A peripheral blood sample was collected from each donor, and TCR beta sequencing was performed on peripheral blood mononuclear cells. Genomic DNA extraction from the blood cell samples was performed with the Qiagen DNeasy Blood Extraction Kit.

This clonotype was sampled from a woman aged 40 to 50 in good health and CMV-seronegative. The sequence joins TRBV6-5 to TRBJ2-7, and perhaps TRBD2 as D gene, on 6 matching bases. The sequencing input was PBMCs. This receptor carries the CDR3 CASSQERVRQYF. The nucleotide sequence reads TGTGCCAGCAGTCAAGAGCGGGTAAGGCAGTACTTC.